Below, one TCR beta chain is given with its context. The sample originates from a study of blood T cell repertoires in COVID-19. At the level of the study: Acute-phase and convalescent COVID-19 samples originated in the United States, Italy and Spain.

V lost 4 bases and J lost 5; bases outside the gene matches: 10. The CDR3 consists of 15 residues. Germline CDR1 SGHRS, CDR2 YFSETQ. Individuals drawn from around 24 US areas were about 18 to 100 years old. Contact with a PCR-confirmed or clinician-diagnosed COVID-19 case occurred within 2 weeks of entry. Per the study methods: Counts of nucleated cells, estimated from reference gene primer amplification, were obtained. TCRdb's table, derived via immunoSEQ multiplex PCR, lists solely in-frame clones and lacks some. Clone size and V and J calls were adopted from that table, with D and trimming inferred from the DNA. Altogether about 300,000 clones are present, roughly nine tenths being singletons, with the ten largest covering 2.9%.

The chain links TRBV5-1 to TRBJ1-1; 8 bases agree with TRBD1. The receptor's source is a woman in her forties or fifties who had been exposed to COVID-19. Specimen: PBMCs or T cells enriched from blood (not recorded which). For the CDR3, the DNA is TGCGCCAGCAGCCTGGACCAGGGGGCGAGGACTGAAGCTTTCTTT. Residues: CASSLDQGARTEAFF.